A single sample is the source of the 30 T cell receptor beta chains below, sequenced in a study of human thymus T cells. This table comes from immunoSEQ multiplex PCR, and its TCRdb copy is limited to in-frame clones, with some not included. Found here are approximately 71,000 clones, 85% to 95% of them singletons; the top ten hold around 0.03%. Thymus tissue for the work was resected from patients undergoing corrective heart surgery. Sequencing was done on a sample of thymus tissue. The receptors were gathered from a girl under two years old with a congenital heart defect but otherwise immunologically healthy.

The rearrangement links TRBV21-1 to TRBJ2-7; TRBD2, as called in the table, went unchecked against the DNA. TRBV21-1 is tagged as a pseudogene. This CDR3 has 16 amino acids. CDR3 in amino acids: CASSAHPAGVGYEQYF. CDR3 coding DNA: TGTGCCAGCAGCGCACACCCTGCGGGGGTAGGCTACGAGCAGTACTTC.

This clone was found once. The J gene is TRBJ2-3, the V gene TRBV4-2; 10 positions agree with TRBD1. V lost 1 base to trimming and J lost 4 bases; unmatched junction nucleotides: 5. The CDR3 loop spans 16 amino acids. Germline values: CDR1 LGHNA, CDR2 YNFKEQ. The CDR3 loop reads CASSQGGTGASDTQYF. Here the CDR3 DNA reads TGTGCCAGCAGCCAAGGGGGGACAGGGGCGTCAGATACGCAGTATTTT.

The rearrangement links TRBV28 to TRBJ1-2, with TRBD1 matching over 10 bases. Germline CDR1 MDHEN, CDR2 SYDVKM. This CDR3 has 18 residues. V was pared by 7 bases and J by 1 base, with 15 bases of the junction left unmatched. The CDR3 DNA reads as TGTGCCAGCACCACTTGGGGGACAGGGGCCCATTTTAACTATGGCTACACCTTC. It encodes CASTTWGTGAHFNYGYTF.

This clone was seen only once. The J gene is TRBJ2-3, the V gene TRBV7-9, with TRBD2 identical over 7 bases. Germline CDR1 SEHNR, CDR2 FQNEAQ (reference sequence). J gave up 6 bases and V 0 bases, and 0 bases lay outside the gene matches. The CDR3 has 13 residues. The CDR3 region is CASSLAGRDTQYF. Here the CDR3 DNA reads TGTGCCAGCAGCTTAGCCGGGAGGGATACGCAGTATTTT.

This clone has just one count. The chain has TRBV6-1 and TRBJ1-2; maybe TRBD1 (5 bases). The CDR3 contains 14 residues. From germline, CDR1 is MNHNS and CDR2 SASEGT. The V end lost 3 bases, the J end lost 10 bases, and 18 bases lay between the germline ends. CDR3 coding DNA: TGTGCCAGCAGTGATGGGCAGGGATCATTTCCCTACACCTTC. Amino acid sequence: CASSDGQGSFPYTF.

The rearrangement uses TRBV15 and TRBJ2-1; D might be TRBD1 or TRBD2, each matching 5 bases. The CDR3 sequence is 15 residues long. V shed 5 bases and J shed 6 bases, with 17 bases lying between them. Germline CDR1 LNHNV, CDR2 YYDKDF (reference sequence). CDR3 nucleotides: TGTGCCACCAGCGGTGACCGGGACCCTCCCAATGAGCAGTTCTTC. This codes for CATSGDRDPPNEQFF.

The chain links TRBV29-1 to TRBJ2-7; D is ambiguous. The ends were cut back, 1 base at V and 1 base at J, with 14 bases in the middle. This CDR3 is built from 15 residues. CDR1 and CDR2 from the germline V gene are SQVTM and ANQGSEA. The CDR3 region is CSVEVQAGDSYEQYF. CDR3 DNA sequence: TGCAGCGTTGAAGTGCAGGCCGGTGATTCCTACGAGCAGTACTTC.

The rearrangement joins TRBV4-1 to TRBJ2-1; perhaps TRBD2 as D (6 bases). V was trimmed by 4 bases and J by 8 bases, leaving 15 bases between them. The germline gives CDR1 MGHRA, CDR2 YSYEKL. The CDR3 length is 14 residues. In DNA form, the CDR3 reads TGCGCCAGCAGCCGAACCCTGGGGGGACATGAGCAGTTCTTC. It specifies CASSRTLGGHEQFF.

The CDR3 DNA sequence: TGTGCCAGCAGCCAAGATCACGGCCCGAGCTCCTACAATGAGCAGTTCTTC. As protein: CASSQDHGPSSYNEQFF. The chain is built from TRBV14 and TRBJ2-1; D gene uncertain. Trimming cost V 0 bases and J 0 bases, with 12 bases left between them. Germline CDR1 is SGHDN and CDR2 is FVKESK. CDR3 length equals 17 residues.

This sequence joins TRBV19 and TRBJ2-2, with D possibly being TRBD1 or TRBD2 (5 bases each). Germline V gene data show CDR1 as LNHDA and CDR2 as SQIVND (reference sequence). This CDR3 is 16 amino acids long. Trimming pared 5 bases from V and 3 bases from J, leaving 16 bases between. CDR3 residues: CASSLGWDPHTGELFF. CDR3 nucleotides: TGTGCCAGTAGTCTCGGATGGGACCCCCACACCGGGGAGCTGTTTTTT.

V and J are TRBV27 and TRBJ2-7; D possibly corresponds to TRBD2 (6 bases). Germline V gene lookup returns CDR1 MNHEY and CDR2 SMNVEV (reference sequence). Trimming shortened V by 6 bases and J by 5 bases, and 26 bases separated the two germline ends. The length of the CDR3 is 17 residues. As DNA, the CDR3 is TGTGCCAGCAGCCGCGGACCATCTGGGTGGGGCGGGAACGAGCAGTACTTC. This codes for CASSRGPSGWGGNEQYF.

The chain joins TRBV7-2 to TRBJ2-1, with TRBD2 matching 11 bases. Looked up from germline, CDR1 is SGHTA and CDR2 is FQGNSA. The CDR3 consists of 16 residues. V lost 3 bases and J lost 6; bases outside the gene matches: 7. Written as DNA, the CDR3 is TGTGCCAGCAGCTTTAGCGGGAGGGCCCTTTCCAATGAGCAGTTCTTC. Residues: CASSFSGRALSNEQFF.

J is TRBJ2-5 and V is TRBV10-3, with D perhaps matching TRBD1 (6 bases). This CDR3 has 12 amino acids. V was cut by 11 bases and J by 5 bases, with 15 bases left in between. The germline CDR1 and CDR2 sequences are ENHRY and SYGVKD. CDR3 in amino acids: CAPGNREETQYF. CDR3 sequence (DNA): TGTGCCCCCGGCAACAGGGAGGAGACCCAGTACTTC.

V and J are TRBV28 and TRBJ1-5, with 8 nucleotides matching TRBD1. Trimming removed 3 bases from V and 0 bases from J; junction bases left unmatched: 16. The V gene's germline CDR1 is MDHEN and CDR2 SYDVKM. The CDR3 consists of 20 residues. The chain's CDR3 is CASSFWDLGSGGFSNQPQHF. The CDR3 DNA reads as TGTGCCAGCAGTTTTTGGGACTTGGGATCAGGGGGCTTTAGCAATCAGCCCCAGCATTTT.

The chain employs TRBV28 and TRBJ1-4; TRBD1 might be the D (6 bases). Germline V gene lookup returns CDR1 MDHEN and CDR2 SYDVKM. The CDR3 loop spans 18 amino acids. Trimming left V 11 bases short and J 7 bases short, with 32 bases between. The CDR3 nucleotides read TGTGCCTCAAGCCTAGGGGTCAGGGGTCCCATATGGAGTGAAAAACTGTTTTTT. The encoded protein is CASSLGVRGPIWSEKLFF.

This clone was recorded once. The V gene is TRBV4-2, the J gene TRBJ2-5; D is unresolved. V dropped 0 bases and J dropped 8 bases, with 7 bases sitting between them. The CDR3 length is 12 residues. The germline gives CDR1 LGHNA, CDR2 YNFKEQ. The CDR3 loop is CASSQDPITQYF. The CDR3 nucleotides are TGTGCCAGCAGCCAAGATCCCATTACCCAGTACTTC.

V gene TRBV6-6 combines with J gene TRBJ1-4; D is possibly TRBD1 (6 bases). With 8 bases removed from V and 8 bases from J, the gap between germline ends came to 15 bases. The CDR3 extends over 13 amino acids. The germline gives CDR1 MNHNY, CDR2 SVGAGI (reference sequence). Written as DNA, the CDR3 is TGTGCCAGCCGGGGGGCGCTTGAGGAAAAACTGTTTTTT. It is translated as CASRGALEEKLFF.

The chain is built from TRBV27 and TRBJ1-6; D is undetermined. The CDR3 loop spans 15 amino acids. Deletions cut 7 bases from V and 9 bases from J, with 19 bases between. Germline assignment: CDR1 MNHEY and CDR2 SMNVEV (reference sequence). The CDR3 protein is CASTQSEDLLSPLHF. Written as DNA, the CDR3 is TGTGCCAGCACGCAGTCCGAGGACCTTCTTTCACCCCTCCACTTT.

The chain combines TRBV5-1 with TRBJ2-5, with 9 bases fitting TRBD1. Germline V gene sequence: CDR1 SGHRS, CDR2 YFSETQ. The CDR3 covers 16 residues. Trimming at V came to 5 bases and at J to 5 bases, leaving 13 bases not matched to a gene. The DNA of the CDR3 is TGCGCCAGCAGGCCACCTACCGGGACAGGGACGGAGACCCAGTACTTC. Translated, it gives CASRPPTGTGTETQYF.

This clone showed up just a few times. The chain combines TRBV27 with TRBJ1-4; no firm D call. The germline gives CDR1 MNHEY, CDR2 SMNVEV (reference sequence). There are 15 residues in the CDR3. Deletions cut 2 bases from V and 5 bases from J, with 12 bases between. CDR3 residues: CASSLVGRENEKLFF. Written as DNA, the CDR3 is TGTGCCAGCAGTTTAGTGGGGAGGGAAAATGAAAAACTGTTTTTT. Together with reference TRBV27 and TRBJ1-4, the CDR3 gives the full variable domain: EAQVTQNPRYLITVTGKKLTVTCSQNMNHEYMSWYRQDPGLGLRQIYYSMNVEVTDKGDVPEGYKVSRKEKRNFPLILESPSPNQTSLYFCASSLVGRENEKLFFGSGTQLSVL.

The chain joins TRBV2 to TRBJ1-3, with D possibly matching TRBD1 (6 bases). This CDR3 comprises 16 residues. Trimming removed 3 bases from V and 0 bases from J, with 12 bases in between. Germline V gene data show CDR1 as SNHLY and CDR2 as FYNNEI. The CDR3 nucleotides are TGTGCCAGCAGTGACGGTGGGACACCCTCTGGAAACACCATATATTTT. Translated, it gives CASSDGGTPSGNTIYF.

V and J are TRBV7-2 and TRBJ2-5, with 8 bases matching TRBD2. Germline CDR1 SGHTA, CDR2 FQGNSA. The J segment lost 4 bases and the V segment lost 1 base, leaving 11 bases of the junction unmatched. There are 17 residues in the CDR3. For the CDR3, the DNA is TGTGCCAGCAGCTTAGTGTTTCCAGCGGGAGTGGGAGAGACCCAGTACTTC. Its protein is CASSLVFPAGVGETQYF.

As to this clone: Additional DNA sequences in this sample encode the identical CDR3. In DNA form, the CDR3 reads TGCAGCGTTGAAGAGTCGTTAGCGGGAGGTACCTACGAGCAGTACTTC. Amino acids: CSVEESLAGGTYEQYF. This chain joins TRBV29-1 and TRBJ2-7; 10 positions agree with TRBD2. Germline lookup yields CDR1 SQVTM and CDR2 ANQGSEA. Unmatched junction bases numbered 7, after V lost 0 bases and J lost 2 bases. The CDR3 loop spans 16 amino acids.

The V and J genes are TRBV9 and TRBJ2-7, with 7 bases that match TRBD1. Losses at the gene ends were 0 bases for V and 1 base for J; bases not matched to a gene: 10. This CDR3 contains 17 residues. CDR1 and CDR2 from the germline V gene are SGDLS and YYNGEE. CDR3 sequence reads: CASSVGQGEEGSYEQYF. CDR3 DNA sequence: TGTGCCAGCAGCGTAGGTCAGGGGGAAGAGGGATCCTACGAGCAGTACTTC.

The count of this clone is one. As DNA, the CDR3 is TGTGCCAGCGGACATCCAGGGTTGGACTATGGCTACACCTTC. Residues: CASGHPGLDYGYTF. This rearrangement joins TRBV28 to TRBJ1-2; weak D call: TRBD1 (5 bases). V lost 8 bases, J lost 3 bases, and 16 bases lay in between. This CDR3 is 14 amino acids long. Per the germline V gene, CDR1 is MDHEN and CDR2 is SYDVKM.

In its sample, this clone was seen once. The chain links TRBV11-2 to TRBJ2-7, with D perhaps matching TRBD2 (7 bases). Deletions cut 7 bases from V and 5 bases from J, with 15 bases between. CDR3 length: 13 amino acids. Per germline, CDR1 SGHAT and CDR2 FQNNGV. The CDR3 DNA reads TGTGCCAGCATTGGCCTGGGGGGGCACGAGCAGTACTTC. This sequence encodes CASIGLGGHEQYF.

This chain connects TRBV19 to TRBJ1-2; 8 bases agree with TRBD1. Germline lookup yields CDR1 LNHDA and CDR2 SQIVND (reference sequence). This CDR3 contains 14 residues. Trimming took 6 bases from V and 4 from J; bases not matched to a gene: 7. DNA of the CDR3: TGTGCCAGTAGGGACAGGGAGAAGAGCTATGGCTACACCTTC. Translating it yields CASRDREKSYGYTF.

The rearrangement uses TRBV6-5 and TRBJ1-1; D not resolved. This CDR3 is built from 12 residues. V was trimmed by 8 bases and J by 0 bases, leaving 7 bases between them. Germline values: CDR1 MNHEY, CDR2 SVGAGI. CDR3 amino acids: CASLSMNTEAFF. CDR3 bases: TGTGCCAGCTTATCGATGAACACTGAAGCTTTCTTT.

The chain is built from TRBV19 and TRBJ1-4, with TRBD1 as a possible D gene (5 bases). Trimming took off 8 bases at V and 8 bases at J, with 15 bases between the two ends. This CDR3 region has 13 residues. Germline lookup yields CDR1 LNHDA and CDR2 SQIVND (reference sequence). The CDR3 nucleotides are TGTGCCAGTTCCCGGTGGGGGAAAGAAAAACTGTTTTTT. It encodes CASSRWGKEKLFF.

The chain recombines TRBV19 with TRBJ2-6, with a weak D call TRBD2 (6 bases). CDR1 and CDR2 (germline): LNHDA, SQIVND (reference sequence). Trimming shortened V by 6 bases and J by 2 bases, and 17 bases separated the two germline ends. CDR3 length equals 17 residues. The chain's CDR3 is CASSFGKGRPGANVLTF. The CDR3 nucleotides are TGTGCCAGTAGCTTTGGGAAGGGGAGGCCTGGGGCCAACGTCCTGACTTTC.